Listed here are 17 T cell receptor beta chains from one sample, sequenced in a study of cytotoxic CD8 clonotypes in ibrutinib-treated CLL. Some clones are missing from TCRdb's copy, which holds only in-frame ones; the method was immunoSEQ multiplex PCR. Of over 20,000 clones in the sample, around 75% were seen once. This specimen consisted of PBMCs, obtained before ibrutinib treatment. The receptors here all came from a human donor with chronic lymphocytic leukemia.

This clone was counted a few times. CDR3 DNA sequence: TGTGCCAGCTCTCCCGCGGGCAGGGGGTATGGCTACACCTTC. It is translated as CASSPAGRGYGYTF. The genes are TRBV27 and TRBJ1-2, with 7 bases aligning to TRBD1. CDR3 length: 14 amino acids. The ends lost 8 bases at V and 5 bases at J; junction bases unmatched: 11. From germline, CDR1 is MNHEY and CDR2 SMNVEV (reference sequence).

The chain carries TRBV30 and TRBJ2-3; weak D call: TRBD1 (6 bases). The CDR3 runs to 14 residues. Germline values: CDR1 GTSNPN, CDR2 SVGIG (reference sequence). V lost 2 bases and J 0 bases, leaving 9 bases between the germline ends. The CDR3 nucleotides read TGTGCCTGGAGTACAGGGCAGAGCACAGATACGCAGTATTTT. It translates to CAWSTGQSTDTQYF.

This CDR3 is CASSWTTDTQYF. CDR3 sequence (DNA): TGCGCCAGCAGCTGGACCACAGATACGCAGTATTTT. The V gene is TRBV5-1, the J gene TRBJ2-3; D remains unclear. The germline V and J ends were trimmed by 3 bases and 2 bases, with 4 bases remaining between them. CDR1 is SGHRS, CDR2 YFSETQ, per germline. The CDR3 covers 12 residues. The full variable domain, completed using reference TRBV5-1 and TRBJ2-3, is KAGVTQTPRYLIKTRGQQVTLSCSPISGHRSVSWYQQTPGQGLQFLFEYFSETQRNKGNFPGRFSGRQFSNSRSEMNVSTLELGDSALYLCASSWTTDTQYFGPGTRLTVL.

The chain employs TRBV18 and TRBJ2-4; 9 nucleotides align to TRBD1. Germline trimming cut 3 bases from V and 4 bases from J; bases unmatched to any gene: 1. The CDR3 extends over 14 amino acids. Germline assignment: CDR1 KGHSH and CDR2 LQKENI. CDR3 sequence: CASSPGQGKNIQYF. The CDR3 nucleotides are TGTGCCAGCTCACCGGGACAGGGAAAAAACATTCAGTACTTC.

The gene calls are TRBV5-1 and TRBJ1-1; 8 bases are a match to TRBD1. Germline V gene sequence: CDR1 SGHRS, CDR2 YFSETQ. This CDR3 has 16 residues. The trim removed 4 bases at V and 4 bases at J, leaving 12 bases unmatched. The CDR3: CASSRGAGGGGTEAFF. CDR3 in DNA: TGCGCCAGCAGCCGGGGCGCAGGGGGCGGGGGCACTGAAGCTTTCTTT.

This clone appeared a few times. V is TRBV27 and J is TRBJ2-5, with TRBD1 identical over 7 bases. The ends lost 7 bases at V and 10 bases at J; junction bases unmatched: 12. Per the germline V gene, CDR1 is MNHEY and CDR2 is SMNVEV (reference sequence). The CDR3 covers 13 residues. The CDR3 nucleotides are TGTGCCAGCACTACAGGGGACCTGGGGGACCAGTACTTC. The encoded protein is CASTTGDLGDQYF.

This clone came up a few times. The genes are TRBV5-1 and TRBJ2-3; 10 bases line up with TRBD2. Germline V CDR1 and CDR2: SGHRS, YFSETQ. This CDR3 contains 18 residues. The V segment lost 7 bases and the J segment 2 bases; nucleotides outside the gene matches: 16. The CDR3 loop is CASGTSSGGGRDTDTQYF. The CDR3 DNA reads TGCGCCAGCGGCACGTCAAGCGGGGGGGGCCGGGACACAGATACGCAGTATTTT.

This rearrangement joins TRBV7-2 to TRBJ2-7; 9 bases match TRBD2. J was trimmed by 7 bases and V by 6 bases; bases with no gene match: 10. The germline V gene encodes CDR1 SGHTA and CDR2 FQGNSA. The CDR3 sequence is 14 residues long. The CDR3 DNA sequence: TGTGCCAGCAGGTCAGGAGGGCTAGCGGGGGAGCAGTACTTC. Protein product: CASRSGGLAGEQYF.

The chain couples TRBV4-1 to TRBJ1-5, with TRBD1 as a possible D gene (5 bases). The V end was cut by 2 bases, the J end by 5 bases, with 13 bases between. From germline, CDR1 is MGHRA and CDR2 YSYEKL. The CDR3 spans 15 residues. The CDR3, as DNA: TGCGCCAGCAGCCAATTGGGGCGCTCGGATCAGCCCCAGCATTTT. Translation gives CASSQLGRSDQPQHF.

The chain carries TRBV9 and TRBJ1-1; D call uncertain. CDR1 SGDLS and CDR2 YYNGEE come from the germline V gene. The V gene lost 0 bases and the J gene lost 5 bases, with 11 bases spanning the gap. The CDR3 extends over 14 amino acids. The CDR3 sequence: CASSVALTSTEAFF. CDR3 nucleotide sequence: TGTGCCAGCAGCGTAGCTCTGACCTCTACTGAAGCTTTCTTT.

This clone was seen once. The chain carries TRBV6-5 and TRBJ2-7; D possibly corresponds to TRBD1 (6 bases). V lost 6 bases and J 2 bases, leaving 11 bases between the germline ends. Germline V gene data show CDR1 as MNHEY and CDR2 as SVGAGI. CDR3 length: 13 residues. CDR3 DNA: TGTGCCAGCAGGAGTTCAGGGGCCTACGAGCAGTACTTC. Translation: CASRSSGAYEQYF.

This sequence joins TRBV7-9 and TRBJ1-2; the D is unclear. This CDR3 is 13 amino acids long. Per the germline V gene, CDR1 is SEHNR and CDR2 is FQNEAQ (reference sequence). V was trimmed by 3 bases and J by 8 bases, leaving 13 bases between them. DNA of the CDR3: TGTGCCAGCAGCTTGGACGGCGCCTTCGGCTACACCTTC. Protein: CASSLDGAFGYTF.

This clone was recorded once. The CDR3 sequence is CASSGSLRLQSRANVLTF. CDR3 sequence (DNA): TGTGCCAGCAGCGGATCACTACGCTTACAAAGTCGGGCCAACGTCCTGACTTTC. This chain links TRBV7-3 with TRBJ2-6, with no clear D. CDR1 and CDR2 from the germline V gene are SGHTA and FQGTGA. V was cut by 5 bases and J by 5 bases, with 22 bases left in between. CDR3 length: 18 amino acids.

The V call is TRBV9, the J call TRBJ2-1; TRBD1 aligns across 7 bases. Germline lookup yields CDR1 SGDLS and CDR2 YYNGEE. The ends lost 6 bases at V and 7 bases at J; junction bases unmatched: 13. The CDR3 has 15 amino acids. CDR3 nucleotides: TGTGCCAGCAACACTGGGGACAGACGGATGAATGAGCAGTTCTTC. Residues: CASNTGDRRMNEQFF.

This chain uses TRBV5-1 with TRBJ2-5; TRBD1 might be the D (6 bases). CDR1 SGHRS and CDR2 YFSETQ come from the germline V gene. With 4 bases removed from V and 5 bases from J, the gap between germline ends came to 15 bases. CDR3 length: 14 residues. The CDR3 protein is CASSGGHTEETQYF. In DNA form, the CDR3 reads TGCGCCAGCAGCGGGGGACATACCGAGGAGACCCAGTACTTC.

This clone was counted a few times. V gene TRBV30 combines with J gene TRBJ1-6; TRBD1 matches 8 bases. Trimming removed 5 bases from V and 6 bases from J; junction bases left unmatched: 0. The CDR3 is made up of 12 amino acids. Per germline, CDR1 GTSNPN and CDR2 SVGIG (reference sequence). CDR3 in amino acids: CAWGTGNSPLHF. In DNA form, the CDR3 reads TGTGCCTGGGGGACAGGTAATTCACCCCTCCACTTT.

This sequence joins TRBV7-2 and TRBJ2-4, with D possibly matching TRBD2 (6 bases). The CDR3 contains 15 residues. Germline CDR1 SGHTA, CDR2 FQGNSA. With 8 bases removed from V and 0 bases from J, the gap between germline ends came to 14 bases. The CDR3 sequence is CASGRSGVAKNIQYF. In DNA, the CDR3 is TGTGCCAGCGGACGGTCGGGAGTAGCCAAAAACATTCAGTACTTC. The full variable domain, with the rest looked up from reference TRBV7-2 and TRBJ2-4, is GAGVSQSPSNKVTEKGKDVELRCDPISGHTALYWYRQSLGQGLEFLIYFQGNSAPDKSGLPSDRFSAERTGGSVSTLTIQRTQQEDSAVYLCASGRSGVAKNIQYFGAGTRLSVL.